This is a list of T cell receptor beta chains from one sample in a study of identical twins. TCRdb reprocessed the 5' RACE reads via MiXCR and lists one record per CDR3 protein. The profile shows about 1.7 million distinct CDR3 sequences, under 35% of them singletons. The sequenced sample was cord blood. These receptors originate from a newborn girl in good health. Both conserved end residues are part of each CDR3. A D gene is named only where the DNA matches it firmly. The size field is filled for only some rows; it gives once, few, many or a size class.

- | TRBJ2-3 | TRBV7-9 | - | CTSSYTGRDTQYF | TGTACCAGCAGCTATACAGGGAGAGATACGCAGTATTTT
TRBD1 | TRBJ1-1 | TRBV6-5 | - | CASRGQGSWAFF | TGTGCCAGCAGGGGACAGGGGTCATGGGCTTTCTTT
TRBD1 | TRBJ1-6 | TRBV20-1 | few | CSARVGQGSYNSPLHF | TGCAGTGCTAGAGTTGGACAGGGCTCCTATAATTCACCCCTCCACTTT
- | TRBJ2-7 | TRBV5-1 | - | CASSLAVVGEQYF | TGCGCCAGCAGCTTGGCGGTCGTAGGGGAGCAGTACTTC
- | TRBJ2-1 | TRBV7-9 | - | CASSLGDGWNEQFF | TGTGCCAGCAGCCTGGGGGACGGATGGAATGAGCAGTTCTTC
- | TRBJ2-3 | TRBV20-1 | - | CSAPIGGVSTDTQYF | TGCAGTGCCCCCATTGGCGGGGTAAGCACAGATACGCAGTATTTT
- | TRBJ2-7 | TRBV7-2 | - | CASSLGDFPYEQYF | TGTGCCAGCAGCTTAGGGGACTTCCCCTACGAGCAGTACTTC
- | TRBJ2-3 | TRBV3-1 | few | CASSQDGSLTDTQYF | TGTGCCAGCAGCCAAGATGGGAGCCTCACAGATACGCAGTATTTT
- | TRBJ2-7 | TRBV10-2 | many | CASSEGRVNYEQYF | TGCGCCAGCAGTGAAGGCAGGGTGAACTACGAGCAGTACTTC
- | TRBJ1-1 | TRBV6-5 | - | CASTLRWGTEAFF | TGTGCCAGCACCTTGAGATGGGGCACTGAAGCTTTCTTT
TRBD2 | TRBJ2-5 | TRBV29-1 | - | CSVAISGEETQYF | TGCAGCGTAGCTATTAGCGGGGAAGAGACCCAGTACTTC
TRBD2 | TRBJ2-7 | TRBV20-1 | - | CSALTSGGVYEQYF | TGCAGTGCCTTAACTAGCGGGGGAGTCTACGAGCAGTACTTC
TRBD2 | TRBJ2-5 | TRBV6-5 | once | CASSSEREGETQYF | TGTGCCAGCAGTTCTGAGCGGGAGGGTGAGACCCAGTACTTC
- | TRBJ2-3 | TRBV21-1 | many | CASSKARGGGSASTDTQYF | TGTGCCAGCAGCAAAGCCCGAGGCGGGGGGTCAGCTAGCACAGATACGCAGTATTTT
TRBD2 | TRBJ2-1 | TRBV7-8 | few | CASSSRTSGLGEQFF | TGTGCCAGCAGCTCCCGGACTAGCGGTTTAGGAGAGCAGTTCTTC
TRBD1 | TRBJ1-1 | TRBV18 | - | CASSPMGQDEAFF | TGTGCCAGCTCACCTATGGGACAGGATGAAGCTTTCTTT
- | TRBJ2-1 | TRBV29-1 | - | CSVEGLYNEQFF | TGCAGCGTTGAAGGACTCTACAATGAGCAGTTCTTC
- | TRBJ1-4 | TRBV27 | few | CASSLSTTATNEKLFF | TGTGCCAGCAGTTTATCCACGACCGCTACCAATGAAAAACTGTTTTTT
TRBD1 | TRBJ2-7 | TRBV19 | - | CASSIWGSSQGRHEQYF | TGTGCCAGTAGTATTTGGGGGTCGTCACAGGGGCGGCACGAGCAGTACTTC
- | TRBJ2-4 | TRBV24-1 | many | CATSDRQAAKNIQYF | TGTGCCACCAGTGACCGACAGGCTGCCAAAAACATTCAGTACTTC
TRBD2 | TRBJ2-1 | TRBV4-2 | - | CASSQETSGRHNEQFF | TGTGCCAGCAGCCAAGAGACTAGCGGGAGACACAATGAGCAGTTCTTC
- | TRBJ2-6 | TRBV20-1 | few | CSADYSTISGANVLTF | TGCAGTGCCGATTACTCGACAATCTCTGGGGCCAACGTCCTGACTTTC
TRBD2 | TRBJ2-1 | TRBV5-1 | few | CASSLTPGLGYNEQFF | TGCGCCAGCAGCTTGACCCCGGGACTAGGCTACAATGAGCAGTTCTTC
- | TRBJ2-1 | TRBV20-1 | - | CSAKTSPLGHNEQFF | TGCAGTGCTAAGACGAGCCCACTCGGCCACAATGAGCAGTTCTTC
TRBD1 | TRBJ1-5 | TRBV18 | - | CASSPLPTGGNQPQHF | TGTGCCAGCTCACCACTTCCGACAGGGGGCAATCAGCCCCAGCATTTT
TRBD2 | TRBJ2-3 | TRBV24-1 | - | CATSAKTGPSGVSDTQYF | TGTGCCACCAGTGCTAAGACGGGCCCTAGCGGGGTGTCAGATACGCAGTATTTT
- | TRBJ1-4 | TRBV5-6 | - | CASSSPGGLRNEKLFF | TGTGCCAGCAGCTCTCCGGGGGGGCTACGTAATGAAAAACTGTTTTTT
- | TRBJ1-4 | TRBV27 | - | CASSLLNNREKLFF | TGTGCCAGCAGTTTATTGAACAATCGGGAAAAACTGTTTTTT
- | TRBJ1-1 | TRBV28 | - | CASSLQTSEAFF | TGTGCCAGCAGTCTTCAAACTTCTGAAGCTTTCTTT
- | TRBJ2-7 | TRBV6-5 | - | CASSAPGTEGVEQYF | TGTGCCAGCAGTGCCCCCGGGACGGAAGGGGTCGAGCAGTACTTC
TRBD1 | TRBJ2-3 | TRBV20-1 | - | CSAPTGDGTDTQYF | TGCAGTGCACCCACAGGGGATGGAACAGATACGCAGTATTTT
- | TRBJ2-7 | TRBV7-2 | few | CASSHPSSYNEQYF | TGTGCCAGCAGCCACCCTAGCTCCTACAATGAGCAGTACTTC
- | TRBJ1-1 | TRBV5-1 | many | CASSFAGVNTEAFF | TGTGCCAGCAGTTTCGCGGGGGTGAACACTGAAGCTTTCTTT
- | TRBJ2-7 | TRBV27 | few | CASSLSPASIEQYF | TGTGCCAGCAGTTTATCTCCGGCTTCTATCGAGCAGTACTTC
- | TRBJ2-1 | TRBV7-2 | - | CASRPGTHNEQFF | TGTGCCAGCAGACCTGGGACCCACAATGAGCAGTTCTTC
- | TRBJ2-6 | TRBV28 | - | CASSFSRAVLLSGANVLTF | TGTGCCAGCAGTTTTTCACGGGCAGTACTCCTCTCTGGGGCCAACGTCCTGACTTTC
- | TRBJ1-2 | TRBV29-1 | few | CSVEDPGSYYGYTF | TGCAGCGTTGAAGATCCAGGCAGCTACTATGGCTACACCTTC
TRBD1 | TRBJ2-7 | TRBV5-1 | few | CASSEWTGGRNEQYF | TGCGCCAGCAGCGAGTGGACAGGGGGAAGAAACGAGCAGTACTTC
- | TRBJ1-1 | TRBV6-6 | - | CASSSGWVGIRNTEAFF | TGTGCCAGCAGTTCAGGGTGGGTTGGTATTCGGAACACTGAAGCTTTCTTT
- | TRBJ1-2 | TRBV6-2/TRBV6-3 | once | CASTIDPGARGYTF | TGTGCCAGCACCATAGACCCGGGGGCGCGTGGCTACACCTTC
TRBD2 | TRBJ2-3 | TRBV4-1 | few | CASSQLLLATDTQYF | TGCGCCAGCAGCCAGTTATTACTAGCGACAGATACGCAGTATTTT
TRBD1 | TRBJ2-6 | TRBV14 | - | CASSQGDSPNVLTF | TGTGCCAGCAGCCAAGGGGACAGTCCTAACGTCCTGACTTTC
TRBD1 | TRBJ1-1 | TRBV5-6 | - | CASSLRDRERAEAFF | TGTGCCAGCAGCTTACGGGACAGAGAAAGGGCGGAAGCTTTCTTT
- | TRBJ2-2 | TRBV29-1 | few | CSVGYTQGELFF | TGCAGCGTTGGATATACGCAGGGGGAGCTGTTTTTT
- | TRBJ2-6 | TRBV5-6 | few | CASRNDRRYSGANVLTF | TGTGCCAGCAGGAATGACAGGAGGTACTCTGGGGCCAACGTCCTGACTTTC
TRBD2 | TRBJ2-4 | TRBV25-1 | - | CASSEWSGEKNIQYF | TGTGCCAGCAGTGAATGGAGCGGGGAGAAAAACATTCAGTACTTC
TRBD1 | TRBJ2-1 | TRBV5-1 | - | CASAGQGSRYNEQFF | TGCGCCAGCGCCGGACAGGGGAGTCGGTACAATGAGCAGTTCTTC
- | TRBJ1-2 | TRBV29-1 | few | CSVERGIGGYTF | TGCAGCGTTGAGAGGGGGATAGGGGGCTACACCTTC
TRBD1 | TRBJ2-7 | TRBV3-1 | few | CASSQGVIGTEYF | TGTGCCAGCAGCCAAGGTGTTATAGGGACAGAGTACTTC
- | TRBJ2-2 | TRBV5-4 | - | CASSLADYYNTGELFF | TGTGCCAGCAGCTTGGCGGACTACTATAACACCGGGGAGCTGTTTTTT
TRBD2 | TRBJ2-5 | TRBV7-2 | - | CASSLVRERVSETQYF | TGTGCCAGCAGCTTAGTGCGGGAGAGGGTCAGCGAGACCCAGTACTTC
- | TRBJ1-2 | TRBV18 | - | CASSPRVKGASTF | TGTGCCAGCTCACCACGGGTGAAGGGAGCTAGCACCTTC
- | TRBJ2-3 | TRBV12-3/TRBV12-4 | few | CASSLDLQGGTDTQYF | TGTGCCAGCAGTTTAGACCTCCAGGGGGGGACAGATACGCAGTATTTT
TRBD1 | TRBJ1-2 | TRBV2 | - | CASSSGQKVYGYTF | TGTGCCAGCAGTTCGGGACAGAAGGTCTATGGCTACACCTTC
- | TRBJ1-4 | TRBV3-1 | - | CASSQVRSNEKLFF | TGTGCCAGCAGCCAAGTGAGGTCTAATGAAAAACTGTTTTTT
- | TRBJ2-7 | TRBV29-1 | - | CSAIPGLHSYEQYF | TGCAGCGCCATACCGGGACTCCACTCCTACGAGCAGTACTTC